A single T cell receptor beta chain is shown here with its context. The entry originates in a study of technical replicates of blood from a few donors. V lost 2 bases to trimming and J lost 4 bases, with 9 bases between them. This CDR3 comprises 14 residues. Germline V gives CDR1 SEHNR, CDR2 FQNEAQ (reference sequence). This table comes from immunoSEQ multiplex PCR, and its TCRdb copy is limited to in-frame clones, with some not included. Among roughly 80,000 clones listed, roughly 94% were seen once. The sequenced sample consisted of T cells isolated from PBMCs. The V gene is TRBV7-9, the J gene TRBJ2-1, with D tentatively TRBD2 (5 bases). This clonotype originated in a human donor in good health. In DNA, the CDR3 is TGTGCCAGCAGCTTATCCCGGACTTACAATGAGCAGTTCTTC. Translation gives CASSLSRTYNEQFF.